These 18 T cell receptor beta chains came from one sample sequenced in a study of blood T cells in healthy people across ages. Primers used in a second PCR of roughly 6 to 11 cycles were a sample-barcoded 5' primer and a J-beta primer mix. Each CDR3 protein is one row after TCRdb ran MiXCR on the 5' RACE reads. The sample has 450,000 to 700,000 distinct CDR3 sequences, 25% to 30% seen once. Sequencing was done on a sample of blood. The origin of the receptors is a woman between 70 and 85 years old in good health.

V usage is TRBV5-1 and J usage is TRBJ2-7; 7 bases map to TRBD1. Trimming removed 0 bases from V and 2 bases from J; junction bases left unmatched: 11. The germline CDR1 and CDR2 sequences are SGHRS and YFSETQ. The CDR3 is 17 residues long. CDR3 in amino acids: CASSLEGGRSRAYEQYF. CDR3 DNA: TGCGCCAGCAGCTTGGAAGGGGGCCGGAGCCGAGCCTACGAGCAGTACTTC. Using reference TRBV5-1 and TRBJ2-7 for the parts outside the CDR3, the full variable domain is KAGVTQTPRYLIKTRGQQVTLSCSPISGHRSVSWYQQTPGQGLQFLFEYFSETQRNKGNFPGRFSGRQFSNSRSEMNVSTLELGDSALYLCASSLEGGRSRAYEQYFGPGTRLTVT.

This clonotype has just a few counts. This rearrangement joins TRBV20-1 to TRBJ2-3, with 13 bases lining up with TRBD2. The V gene end was trimmed by 0 bases and the J gene end by 0 bases; junction bases not matched to a gene: 6. Per the germline V gene, CDR1 is DFQATT and CDR2 is SNEGSKA (reference sequence). CDR3 size: 18 residues. The CDR3, as DNA: TGCAGTGCTAGAGATGTTACTAGCGGGGGGGCTAGCACAGATACGCAGTATTTT. Encoded protein: CSARDVTSGGASTDTQYF.

This clonotype has just a few counts. The chain joins TRBV7-9 to TRBJ2-3; 8 bases align to TRBD2. CDR3 length equals 16 residues. CDR1 SEHNR and CDR2 FQNEAQ come from the germline V gene (reference sequence). Losses at the gene ends were 2 bases for V and 2 bases for J; bases not matched to a gene: 6. In DNA form, the CDR3 reads TGTGCCAGCAGCTTATCACGAGCGGGGGACACAGATACGCAGTATTTT. It translates to CASSLSRAGDTDTQYF.

This clonotype was recorded a few times. The chain has TRBV5-1 and TRBJ2-4; 9 bases agree with TRBD1. The CDR3 consists of 15 residues. The germline V gene encodes CDR1 SGHRS and CDR2 YFSETQ. The trim removed 4 bases at V and 10 bases at J, leaving 12 bases unmatched. The CDR3 coding sequence is TGCGCCAGCAGCGCGGGACAGGGTGTCCCGTCTATTCAGTACTTC. Its protein product is CASSAGQGVPSIQYF. The whole variable domain, filled in from reference TRBV5-1 and TRBJ2-4, reads KAGVTQTPRYLIKTRGQQVTLSCSPISGHRSVSWYQQTPGQGLQFLFEYFSETQRNKGNFPGRFSGRQFSNSRSEMNVSTLELGDSALYLCASSAGQGVPSIQYFGAGTRLSVL.

The chain employs TRBV4-3 and TRBJ2-5, with 15 bases fitting TRBD2. This CDR3 comprises 17 residues. V lost 5 bases and J lost 1; bases outside the gene matches: 5. Germline CDR1 LGHNA, CDR2 YSLEER. CDR3 in amino acids: CASSGTSGGTIQETQYF. For the CDR3, the DNA is TGCGCCAGCAGCGGGACTAGCGGGGGGACCATCCAAGAGACCCAGTACTTC.

This clonotype was seen only a few times. The V and J genes are TRBV24-1 and TRBJ2-1, with D possibly being TRBD2 (6 bases). From germline, CDR1 is KGHDR and CDR2 SFDVKD. The CDR3 runs to 13 residues. With 7 bases removed from V and 6 bases from J, the gap between germline ends came to 12 bases. Here the CDR3 reads CATRNVGGNEQFF. CDR3 coding DNA: TGTGCCACCAGAAACGTGGGGGGCAATGAGCAGTTCTTC.

This clonotype was seen a few times. The chain links TRBV20-1 to TRBJ2-1; 8 bases line up with TRBD1. Judging by the DNA end, TRBJ2-5 fits better; the J call may be wrong. Germline V CDR1 and CDR2: DFQATT, SNEGSKA (reference sequence). This CDR3 is 15 amino acids long. CDR3 residues: CSAREGGQGSETQYF. The CDR3 nucleotides read TGCAGTGCTAGAGAAGGTGGACAGGGAAGCGAGACCCAGTACTTC.

Notes on this clonotype: The junction differs from germline at one of its ends, possibly a read error. The chain uses TRBV20-1 and TRBJ2-7; 7 nucleotides line up with TRBD1. CDR1 and CDR2 (germline): DFQATT, SNEGSKA (reference sequence). This CDR3 spans 13 amino acids. CDR3: CSARDRGGREQYF. CDR3 in DNA: TGCAGTGCCAGAGATCGAGGGGGCAGAGAGCAGTACTTC.

V is TRBV27 and J is TRBJ2-7; D not resolved. The CDR3 totals 13 residues. V lost 3 bases, J lost 4 bases, and 10 bases lay in between. From germline, CDR1 is MNHEY and CDR2 SMNVEV (reference sequence). The CDR3 nucleotides read TGTGCCAGCAGTTTCTTCAATAAATACGAGCAGTACTTC. Its translation: CASSFFNKYEQYF.

This clonotype was picked up a small number of times. The chain joins TRBV2 to TRBJ2-3, with D unclear. Germline values: CDR1 SNHLY, CDR2 FYNNEI. Trimming shortened V by 10 bases and J by 5 bases, and 16 bases separated the two germline ends. This CDR3 region has 13 residues. The CDR3 region has the DNA TGTGCCACCTCGAAAGAGGTGGAAGATACGCAGTATTTT. Encoded protein: CATSKEVEDTQYF.

The chain uses TRBV20-1 and TRBJ2-7; 7 bases align to TRBD1. With V trimmed by 1 base and J by 7 bases, 7 bases remained unmatched. The CDR3 has 13 amino acids. CDR1 is DFQATT, CDR2 SNEGSKA, per germline (reference sequence). The CDR3 DNA sequence: TGCAGTGCTAGAGGACCGACAGGGTATGAGCAGTACTTC. Protein product: CSARGPTGYEQYF.

This clonotype appeared a few times. The chain uses TRBV5-1 and TRBJ2-5; D is possibly TRBD1 (6 bases). CDR3 length: 15 amino acids. Germline values: CDR1 SGHRS, CDR2 YFSETQ. Trimming left V 5 bases short and J 5 bases short, with 19 bases between. The DNA of the CDR3 is TGCGCCAGCAGTCGACAGGATCCGGAGAGGGAGACCCAGTACTTC. Translation gives CASSRQDPERETQYF.

This clonotype has a count of ten or more. The chain carries TRBV12-3 or TRBV12-4 and TRBJ1-3; D not resolved. This CDR3 is built from 14 residues. The germline V and J ends were trimmed by 3 bases and 3 bases, with 9 bases remaining between them. DNA for the CDR3: TGTGCCAGCAGTTTGGCCTCATTTGGAAACACCATATATTTT. This sequence encodes CASSLASFGNTIYF.

This clonotype has at least ten counts. The V call is TRBV4-3, the J call TRBJ2-2, with 8 bases fitting TRBD2. CDR3 length: 17 residues. The V and J ends lost 4 bases and 2 bases, in that order; junction bases with no gene match: 9. In germline, CDR1 is LGHNA, CDR2 YSLEER. CDR3 amino acids: CASSRSGAGGNTGELFF. The CDR3 nucleotides are TGCGCCAGCAGCCGAAGCGGGGCGGGGGGCAACACCGGGGAGCTGTTTTTT.

The rearrangement joins TRBV5-5 to TRBJ2-5, with 9 bases identical to TRBD1. Germline assignment: CDR1 SGHKS and CDR2 YYEKEE (reference sequence). V lost 4 bases to trimming and J lost 1 base; unmatched junction nucleotides: 8. CDR3 size: 16 residues. The CDR3 protein is CASSLGDRVPQETQYF. The CDR3 DNA reads TGTGCCAGCAGCCTGGGGGACAGGGTCCCCCAAGAGACCCAGTACTTC.

This chain connects TRBV20-1 to TRBJ2-5; possibly TRBD2 for D (6 bases). The CDR3 contains 12 residues. Trimming removed 3 bases at V and 2 bases at J, with 7 bases between. The germline V gene has CDR1 DFQATT and CDR2 SNEGSKA (reference sequence). The CDR3 protein is CSASGLQETQYF. CDR3 in DNA: TGCAGTGCTAGCGGACTACAAGAGACCCAGTACTTC.

This clonotype has only a few counts. The CDR3 DNA reads TGTGCCAGCAGCCGTACAGGGGTCGGAAAGACCCAGTACTTC. Protein: CASSRTGVGKTQYF. J is TRBJ2-1 and V is TRBV6-2 or TRBV6-3; 7 bases line up with TRBD1. The DNA end favors TRBJ2-5, so the J call may be wrong. This CDR3 has 14 amino acids. CDR1 and CDR2 (germline): MNHEY, SVGEGT.

V and J are TRBV6-1 and TRBJ1-5, with 7 nucleotides matching TRBD1. CDR3 length: 14 amino acids. Germline CDR1 and CDR2: MNHNS and SASEGT. V was pared by 7 bases and J by 3 bases, with 6 bases of the junction left unmatched. CDR3 in amino acids: CASNPRGANQPQHF. The CDR3 DNA reads TGTGCCAGCAATCCCAGGGGGGCCAATCAGCCCCAGCATTTT.